The 10 T cell receptor beta chains reported below all come from one sample, sequenced in a study of blood T cell repertoires in COVID-19. Produced via immunoSEQ multiplex PCR; TCRdb's table is partial and in-frame only. The table lists roughly 140,000 clones, 76% of them singletons. Sequencing was carried out using peripheral blood. The receptor source for this set is a man aged 55 to 70 with acute or convalescent COVID-19.

J is TRBJ2-7 and V is TRBV10-3; the D gene is possibly TRBD2 (5 bases). The CDR3 loop spans 13 amino acids. Trimming pared 7 bases from V and 3 bases from J, leaving 13 bases between. Germline CDR1 and CDR2: ENHRY and SYGVKD. In nucleotides, the CDR3 is TGTGCCATCAACCACGGGATGGGCTACGAGCAGTACTTC. It codes for CAINHGMGYEQYF.

The rearrangement uses TRBV9 and TRBJ1-4; D perhaps matches TRBD1 (6 bases). The CDR3 runs 16 residues. Trimming took off 2 bases at V and 3 bases at J, with 14 bases between the two ends. CDR1 SGDLS and CDR2 YYNGEE come from the germline V gene. CDR3 nucleotides: TGTGCCAGCAGCGTCGATCCCGGACAGTCTAATGAAAAACTGTTTTTT. This codes for CASSVDPGQSNEKLFF.

The V call is TRBV19, the J call TRBJ2-5, with 12 bases matching TRBD2. This CDR3 is 17 amino acids long. The ends lost 1 base at V and 4 bases at J; junction bases unmatched: 7. Germline V gene data show CDR1 as LNHDA and CDR2 as SQIVND (reference sequence). CDR3 sequence: CASSIGGLAGFRETQYF. The CDR3 DNA sequence: TGTGCCAGTAGTATAGGCGGACTAGCGGGATTTAGAGAGACCCAGTACTTC.

The chain is built from TRBV2 and TRBJ2-1; D uncertain. Trimming took off 2 bases at V and 8 bases at J, with 13 bases between the two ends. The CDR3 runs to 14 residues. In germline, CDR1 is SNHLY, CDR2 FYNNEI. The CDR3 DNA reads TGTGCCAGCAGTGAACTTAGCCTCTGGGATGAGCAGTTCTTC. Translating it yields CASSELSLWDEQFF. Using reference TRBV2 and TRBJ2-1 for the parts outside the CDR3, the full variable domain is EPEVTQTPSHQVTQMGQEVILRCVPISNHLYFYWYRQILGQKVEFLVSFYNNEISEKSEIFDDQFSVERPDGSNFTLKIRSTKLEDSAMYFCASSELSLWDEQFFGPGTRLTVL.

This chain connects TRBV7-9 to TRBJ2-2; maybe TRBD2 (5 bases). Germline CDR1 SEHNR, CDR2 FQNEAQ (reference sequence). Trimming removed 5 bases from V and 0 bases from J, with 16 bases in between. This CDR3 has 17 residues. CDR3 protein: CASSPHSAGANTGELFF. The CDR3 DNA sequence: TGTGCCAGCAGCCCCCATTCGGCCGGGGCGAACACCGGGGAGCTGTTTTTT. Together with reference TRBV7-9 and TRBJ2-2, the CDR3 gives the full variable domain: DTGVSQNPRHKITKRGQNVTFRCDPISEHNRLYWYRQTLGQGPEFLTYFQNEAQLEKSRLLSDRFSAERPKGSFSTLEIQRTEQGDSAMYLCASSPHSAGANTGELFFGEGSRLTVL.

This clone came up a few times. J is TRBJ1-3 and V is TRBV15, with D possibly being TRBD1 (6 bases). Trimming pared 4 bases from V and 8 bases from J, leaving 9 bases between. Germline CDR1 and CDR2: LNHNV and YYDKDF (reference sequence). The CDR3 covers 12 residues. As DNA, the CDR3 is TGTGCCACCAGCACCAGGGGAGACACCATATATTTT. It yields the protein CATSTRGDTIYF.

This sequence joins TRBV5-3 and TRBJ2-1; D is unresolved. TRBV5-3 is an ORF for which the function is uncertain. This CDR3 is 15 amino acids long. Trimming shortened V by 4 bases and J by 4 bases, and 15 bases separated the two germline ends. In nucleotides, the CDR3 is TGTGCCAGAAGCGAGGATTCCAAGGATTACAATGAGCAGTTCTTC. Translation gives CARSEDSKDYNEQFF.

This clone has a handful of counts. The J gene is TRBJ2-5, the V gene TRBV5-4; 7 bases match TRBD2. Trimming at V came to 1 base and at J to 5 bases, leaving 8 bases not matched to a gene. From germline, CDR1 is SGHNT and CDR2 YYREEE (reference sequence). CDR3 length: 15 amino acids. For the CDR3, the DNA is TGTGCCAGCAGCTTGTGGCGGGAGAAGGTCGAGACCCAGTACTTC. Encoded protein: CASSLWREKVETQYF.

The rearrangement links TRBV20-1 to TRBJ2-7, with D maybe TRBD2 (6 bases). The CDR3 runs to 13 residues. The V end lost 3 bases, the J end lost 0 bases, and 9 bases lay between the germline ends. Germline lookup yields CDR1 DFQATT and CDR2 SNEGSKA (reference sequence). Here the CDR3 reads CSASTGVSYEQYF. Here the CDR3 DNA reads TGCAGTGCTAGTACGGGGGTCTCCTACGAGCAGTACTTC.

This clone was found many times. The chain couples TRBV5-4 to TRBJ2-5, with 7 bases fitting TRBD2. The CDR3 length is 17 residues. Germline lookup yields CDR1 SGHNT and CDR2 YYREEE (reference sequence). V gave up 4 bases and J gave up 1 base; unmatched junction bases: 13. CDR3 in DNA: TGTGCCAGCAGCCGGGGTGGGGCTAGCGGAGCCCAAGAGACCCAGTACTTC. This sequence encodes CASSRGGASGAQETQYF.